One and the same sample provided the 15 T cell receptor beta chains below, sequenced in a study of blood T cells in healthy people across ages (dated by TCRdb to about 2015). The library came from 5' RACE. Sequencing used an Illumina HiSeq 2500. A second PCR of about 6 to 12 cycles was run with a J-beta primer mix and a sample-barcoded 5' primer. Using fastp at Q25 and MiXCR, TCRdb reprocessed the public reads and kept productive beta chains. Every entry covers one CDR3 protein and lists the most common genes and DNA from its rows. The sample records over 1,200,000 distinct CDR3 sequences, approximately 60% of which are singletons. 5% to 7% of the sample goes to the ten largest clones. Sequences were obtained from blood. The receptors come from a man aged 18 to 35 in good health.

This chain connects TRBV20-1 to TRBJ1-2, with 12 positions matching TRBD1. The germline CDR1 and CDR2 sequences are DFQATT and SNEGSKA (reference sequence). This CDR3 region has 16 residues. The CDR3 DNA sequence: TGCAGCCAAGAAAACGGGACAGGGGGCGCCTACTGTGGCTACACCTTC. Translation: CSQENGTGGAYCGYTF.

The chain carries TRBV20-1 and TRBJ2-1; D is ambiguous. The germline CDR1 and CDR2 sequences are DFQATT and SNEGSKA (reference sequence). The V and J ends lost 5 bases and 9 bases respectively, with 17 bases between them. The CDR3 is made up of 13 amino acids. The CDR3 is CSAVLERVSEQFF. The CDR3 DNA reads TGCAGTGCTGTCTTAGAAAGGGTCAGTGAGCAGTTCTTC.

As for this clonotype: One end of the junction fails to match germline, which may point to a read error. CDR3: CASSPRAGPSYNVQFF. As DNA, the CDR3 is TGTGCCAGCAGCCCCCGGGCAGGACCCTCCTACAATGTGCAGTTCTTC. The rearrangement uses TRBV6-2 or TRBV6-3 and TRBJ2-1; D gene ambiguous. The germline V gene encodes CDR1 MNHEY and CDR2 SVGEGT. The CDR3 covers 16 residues.

This chain uses TRBV4-2 with TRBJ1-4; 9 nucleotides agree with TRBD1. J gave up 1 base and V 4 bases, and 4 bases lay outside the gene matches. CDR1 is LGHNA and CDR2 is YNFKEQ in the germline V gene. The CDR3 is made up of 16 amino acids. The CDR3 DNA is TGTGCCAGCAGCCGCACAGGGGGCCGAACTAATGAAAAACTGTTTTTT. This codes for CASSRTGGRTNEKLFF.

This clonotype was seen just once. The CDR3 here is CASSQDRFARGLYEQYF. Here the CDR3 DNA reads TGCGCCAGCAGCCAAGATCGGTTTGCCAGGGGGCTATACGAGCAGTACTTC. This chain uses TRBV4-3 with TRBJ2-5; TRBD1 agrees at 8 bases. The DNA end is more similar to TRBJ2-7, so the J call may be wrong. CDR1 and CDR2 from the germline V gene are LGHNA and YSLEER. This CDR3 comprises 17 residues.

The sample holds a few counts of this clonotype. Written as DNA, the CDR3 is TGTGCCACCAGCAGAGGAGGGGACTCCTACGAGCAGTACTTC. It yields the protein CATSRGGDSYEQYF. This chain uses TRBV15 with TRBJ2-7, with D possibly called TRBD1 or TRBD2 (5 bases each). Germline CDR1 and CDR2: LNHNV and YYDKDF (reference sequence). V lost 1 base, J lost 0 bases, and 7 bases lay in between. This CDR3 has 14 residues.

This chain links TRBV6-1 with TRBJ2-3; TRBD2 matches 9 bases. This CDR3 contains 17 residues. Per germline, CDR1 MNHNS and CDR2 SASEGT. J lost 2 bases, V lost 7 bases, and 13 bases had no gene match. As DNA, the CDR3 is TGTGCCAGCACCCTACGGGGGTTAGCGGGGGTCACAGATACGCAGTATTTT. Translation: CASTLRGLAGVTDTQYF.

The gene calls are TRBV20-1 and TRBJ2-7; 9 bases are a match to TRBD2. V was clipped by 3 bases and J by 3 bases; unmatched bases: 6. The germline CDR1 and CDR2 sequences are DFQATT and SNEGSKA (reference sequence). There are 14 residues in the CDR3. The CDR3 DNA reads TGCAGTGCTAGTCTGACTAGCGGAAACTACGAGCAGTACTTC. Its protein product is CSASLTSGNYEQYF.

V gene TRBV20-1 combines with J gene TRBJ2-7; maybe TRBD2 (6 bases). Germline assignment: CDR1 DFQATT and CDR2 SNEGSKA (reference sequence). The CDR3 is 13 amino acids. V was clipped by 6 bases and J by 2 bases, with 14 bases between them. CDR3 nucleotides: TGCAGTGCCACCCTACTAGCAGCCTACGAGCAGTACTTC. Its protein is CSATLLAAYEQYF.

This chain uses TRBV7-2 with TRBJ1-1; no definite D call. The CDR3 loop spans 14 amino acids. Germline loops: CDR1 SGHTA, CDR2 FQGNSA. V was trimmed by 1 base and J by 4 bases, leaving 10 bases between them. The CDR3 loop reads CASSLGVGITEAFF. In DNA form, the CDR3 reads TGTGCCAGCAGCTTAGGAGTGGGGATCACTGAAGCTTTCTTT.

This clonotype was seen more than once but under ten times. The chain uses TRBV7-2 and TRBJ2-7, with D hard to call. The CDR3 consists of 13 residues. V gave up 3 bases and J gave up 2 bases, with 8 bases separating them. The germline V gene encodes CDR1 SGHTA and CDR2 FQGNSA. CDR3 nucleotides: TGTGCCAGCAGCTTCACAGAAACCTACGAGCAGTACTTC. It yields the protein CASSFTETYEQYF.

The V gene is TRBV3-1, the J gene TRBJ2-3; D unresolved. The CDR3 consists of 17 residues. CDR1 is LGHDT, CDR2 YNNKEL, per germline (reference sequence). Trimming cost V 2 bases and J 0 bases, with 15 bases left between them. Here the CDR3 reads CASSQPPKGISTDTQYF. The CDR3 DNA reads TGTGCCAGCAGCCAACCCCCAAAAGGGATTAGCACAGATACGCAGTATTTT.

The rearrangement joins TRBV5-1 to TRBJ2-3; D not certain. The germline V gene encodes CDR1 SGHRS and CDR2 YFSETQ. The ends were cut back, 3 bases at V and 2 bases at J, with 10 bases in the middle. The CDR3 has 14 amino acids. CDR3 sequence (DNA): TGCGCCAGCAGCTGGCGGAGACCCACAGATACGCAGTATTTT. Translated: CASSWRRPTDTQYF.

This clonotype occurred once. The chain employs TRBV7-2 and TRBJ2-1, with a possible D match to TRBD1 (6 bases). The CDR3 runs to 16 residues. Trimming took 1 base from V and 8 from J, leaving 18 bases between them. The germline gives CDR1 SGHTA, CDR2 FQGNSA. DNA for the CDR3: TGTGCCAGCAGCTTAGTGGGACACCCTACTCGGGATGAGCAGTTCTTC. It encodes CASSLVGHPTRDEQFF.

The chain combines TRBV4-2 with TRBJ2-3, with TRBD1 matching over 11 bases. V lost 2 bases, J lost 3 bases, and 10 bases stayed unmatched. Germline assignment: CDR1 LGHNA and CDR2 YNFKEQ. The CDR3 is 18 amino acids. CDR3 nucleotides: TGTGCCAGCAGCCAAATAATCCGGGACAGGGGGATTACAGATACGCAGTATTTT. Encoded protein: CASSQIIRDRGITDTQYF.